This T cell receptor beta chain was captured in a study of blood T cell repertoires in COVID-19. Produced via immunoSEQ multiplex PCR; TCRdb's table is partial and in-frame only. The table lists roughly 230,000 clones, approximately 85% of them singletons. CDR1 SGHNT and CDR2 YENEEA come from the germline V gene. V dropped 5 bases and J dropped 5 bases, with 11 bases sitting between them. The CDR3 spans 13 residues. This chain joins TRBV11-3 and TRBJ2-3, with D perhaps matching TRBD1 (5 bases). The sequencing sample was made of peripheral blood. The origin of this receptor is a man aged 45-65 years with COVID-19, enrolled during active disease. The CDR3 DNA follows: TGTGCCAGCAGCCGGCCAACAGGAGATACGCAGTATTTT. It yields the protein CASSRPTGDTQYF.